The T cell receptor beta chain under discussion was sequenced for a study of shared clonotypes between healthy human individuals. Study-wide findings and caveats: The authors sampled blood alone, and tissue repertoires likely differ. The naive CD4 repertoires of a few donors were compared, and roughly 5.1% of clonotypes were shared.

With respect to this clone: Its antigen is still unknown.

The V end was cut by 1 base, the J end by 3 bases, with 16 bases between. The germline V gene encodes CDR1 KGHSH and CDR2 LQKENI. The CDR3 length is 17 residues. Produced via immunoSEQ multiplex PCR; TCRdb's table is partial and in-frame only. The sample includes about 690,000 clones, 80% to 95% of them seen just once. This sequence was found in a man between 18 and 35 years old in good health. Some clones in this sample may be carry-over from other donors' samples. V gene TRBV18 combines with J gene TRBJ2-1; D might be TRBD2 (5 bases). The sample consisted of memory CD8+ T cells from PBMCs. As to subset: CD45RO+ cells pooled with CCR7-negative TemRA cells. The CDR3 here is CASSPLGDQALYNEQFF. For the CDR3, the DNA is TGTGCCAGCTCACCACTCGGGGATCAGGCGCTCTACAATGAGCAGTTCTTC.